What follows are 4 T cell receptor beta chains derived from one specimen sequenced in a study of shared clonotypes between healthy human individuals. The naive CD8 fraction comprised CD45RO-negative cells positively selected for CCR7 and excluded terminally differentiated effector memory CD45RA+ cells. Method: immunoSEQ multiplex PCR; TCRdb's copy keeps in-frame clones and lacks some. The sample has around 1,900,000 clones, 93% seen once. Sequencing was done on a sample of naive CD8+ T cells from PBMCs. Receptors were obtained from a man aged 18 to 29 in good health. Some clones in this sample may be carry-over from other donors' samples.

CDR3 loop: CATTLRDGTDTQYF. CDR3 DNA sequence: TGTGCCACCACCCTACGGGATGGGACAGATACGCAGTATTTT. The V call is TRBV6-5, the J call TRBJ2-3; weak D call: TRBD2 (5 bases). CDR1 and CDR2 from the germline V gene are MNHEY and SVGAGI. The ends were cut back, 10 bases at V and 3 bases at J, with 17 bases in the middle. The CDR3 extends over 14 amino acids.

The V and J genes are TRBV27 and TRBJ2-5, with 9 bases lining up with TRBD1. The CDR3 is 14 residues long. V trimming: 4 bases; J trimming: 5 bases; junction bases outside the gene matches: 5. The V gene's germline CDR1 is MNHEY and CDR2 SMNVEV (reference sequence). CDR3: CASSSGTGIETQYF. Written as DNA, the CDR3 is TGTGCCAGCAGTTCCGGGACAGGGATCGAGACCCAGTACTTC.

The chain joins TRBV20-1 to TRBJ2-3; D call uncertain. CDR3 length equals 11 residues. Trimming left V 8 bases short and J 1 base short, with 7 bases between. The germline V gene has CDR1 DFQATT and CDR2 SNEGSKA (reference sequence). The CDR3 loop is CSPRGTDTQYF. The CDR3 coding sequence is TGCAGTCCACGTGGCACAGATACGCAGTATTTT.

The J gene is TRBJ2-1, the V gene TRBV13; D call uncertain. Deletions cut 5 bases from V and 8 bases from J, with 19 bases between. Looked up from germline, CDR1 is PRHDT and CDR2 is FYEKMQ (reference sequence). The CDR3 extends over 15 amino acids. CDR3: CASSTAGTLGDEQFF. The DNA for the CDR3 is TGTGCCAGCAGCACTGCCGGCACCTTGGGCGATGAGCAGTTCTTC.